Each of the 2 T cell receptor beta chains below was sequenced from the same sample in a study of blood T cell repertoires in COVID-19. Method: immunoSEQ multiplex PCR; TCRdb's copy keeps in-frame clones and lacks some. This table has approximately 29,000 clones, about two thirds appearing once. What was sequenced was peripheral blood. These receptors originate from a boy between 2 and 10 years old with active or convalescent COVID-19.

The rearrangement links TRBV6-5 to TRBJ1-2, with D possibly being TRBD1 (5 bases). The CDR3 contains 14 residues. The ends were cut back, 0 bases at V and 4 bases at J, with 9 bases in the middle. Germline CDR1 reads MNHEY; CDR2 reads SVGAGI. This CDR3 reads CASSYSPGLYGYTF. In DNA, the CDR3 is TGTGCCAGCAGTTACTCGCCAGGGCTCTATGGCTACACCTTC.

This clone was picked up a small number of times. Here the CDR3 reads CASSLQGGQALRNSPLHF. Written as DNA, the CDR3 is TGCGCCAGCAGCCTCCAGGGTGGGCAGGCTCTTCGAAATTCACCCCTCCACTTT. This chain connects TRBV4-1 to TRBJ1-6, with D tentatively TRBD1 (5 bases). Germline V gives CDR1 MGHRA, CDR2 YSYEKL. This CDR3 spans 18 amino acids. V was pared by 4 bases and J by 7 bases, with 23 bases between.